One sample yielded the 13 T cell receptor beta chains listed below, sequenced in a study of T cell repertoires in cytomegalovirus infection. TCRdb re-derived calls from the reads in MiXCR, one entry per CDR3 protein. Among some 800,000 distinct CDR3 sequences listed, around a third were seen once. These receptors are not linked to any known antigen. Sample: cultured CD8+ T cells from PBMCs, taken from culture after CMV antigen stimulation. These receptors were obtained from a human donor in good health (CMV status not recorded). Some clones in this sample may be carry-over from other donors' samples.

This clonotype was detected many times. CDR3 DNA: TGTGCTAGTGGTTTGGCCGGGACAGCCCATAGAGCCTACGAGCAGTACTTC. Amino acid sequence: CASGLAGTAHRAYEQYF. The chain combines TRBV12-5 with TRBJ2-7, with 7 bases matching TRBD1. The trim removed 1 base at V and 2 bases at J, leaving 11 bases unmatched. The germline CDR1 and CDR2 sequences are LGHNT and FRNRAP. This CDR3 has 17 residues.

This clonotype was counted a few times. This chain connects TRBV4-3 to TRBJ2-1; 9 nucleotides agree with TRBD2. V lost 0 bases to trimming and J lost 4 bases; unmatched junction nucleotides: 10. The CDR3 has 18 amino acids. Germline assignment: CDR1 LGHNA and CDR2 YSLEER. Here the CDR3 reads CASSQDSGLAGSYNEQFF. The DNA of the CDR3 is TGCGCCAGCAGCCAAGATTCAGGGCTAGCGGGGAGTTACAATGAGCAGTTCTTC.

This clonotype was seen only a few times. The V and J genes are TRBV6-2 or TRBV6-3 and TRBJ2-1, with 7 bases fitting TRBD1. The V gene's germline CDR1 is MNHEY and CDR2 SVGEGT. The J segment lost 8 bases and the V segment lost 6 bases, leaving 16 bases of the junction unmatched. The CDR3 has 16 amino acids. The CDR3 nucleotides read TGTGCCAGCAGCCGCACCCTAAGGCAGGGGGTCGATGAGCAGTTCTTC. It encodes CASSRTLRQGVDEQFF.

This chain joins TRBV4-1 and TRBJ1-1; 7 bases are shared with TRBD1. After removal of 9 bases from V and 4 bases from J, the junction contained 14 bases not matched to a gene. Germline lookup yields CDR1 MGHRA and CDR2 YSYEKL. This CDR3 contains 15 residues. The CDR3 reads CASTQGRGRATEAFF. The CDR3 DNA sequence: TGCGCCAGTACCCAGGGGAGGGGGCGAGCCACTGAAGCTTTCTTT.

The rearrangement joins TRBV4-1 to TRBJ2-7; D is unclear. Germline V gene data show CDR1 as MGHRA and CDR2 as YSYEKL. This CDR3 contains 13 residues. Between the trimmed V and J ends, which lost 1 base and 3 bases, there was a span of 7 bases. The CDR3 region has the DNA TGCGCCAGCAGCCAAGTCGGCTACTACGAGCAGTACTTC. Translating it yields CASSQVGYYEQYF.

This clonotype appeared a few times. The rearrangement joins TRBV2 to TRBJ2-1; 7 bases line up with TRBD2. CDR3 length: 14 residues. Unmatched junction bases numbered 10, after V lost 10 bases and J lost 4 bases. The germline V gene encodes CDR1 SNHLY and CDR2 FYNNEI. CDR3 loop: CATLLGGGYNEQFF. The CDR3 DNA follows: TGTGCCACCCTTCTTGGGGGGGGTTACAATGAGCAGTTCTTC. Full variable domain (missing parts from reference TRBV2 and TRBJ2-1): EPEVTQTPSHQVTQMGQEVILRCVPISNHLYFYWYRQILGQKVEFLVSFYNNEISEKSEIFDDQFSVERPDGSNFTLKIRSTKLEDSAMYFCATLLGGGYNEQFFGPGTRLTVL.

Only one count was recorded for this clonotype. The chain couples TRBV7-2 to TRBJ1-1, with TRBD1 matching 9 bases. The CDR3 has 14 amino acids. V was clipped by 5 bases and J by 5 bases; unmatched bases: 6. CDR1 and CDR2 from the germline V gene are SGHTA and FQGNSA. CDR3 DNA sequence: TGTGCCAGCAGCAACCGGGACAGGGTTACTGAAGCTTTCTTT. Translated, it gives CASSNRDRVTEAFF.

This clonotype was seen ten or more times. The rearrangement links TRBV7-8 to TRBJ1-2; D is possibly TRBD1 (6 bases). V gave up 2 bases and J gave up 0 bases, with 10 bases separating them. Germline V gene lookup returns CDR1 SGHVS and CDR2 FQNEAQ. CDR3 length: 15 amino acids. As DNA, the CDR3 is TGTGCCAGCAGCTTAATACAGGGCGCTAACTATGGCTACACCTTC. Protein product: CASSLIQGANYGYTF. The whole variable domain, filled in from reference TRBV7-8 and TRBJ1-2, reads GAGVSQSPRYKVAKRGQDVALRCDPISGHVSLFWYQQALGQGPEFLTYFQNEAQLDKSGLPSDRFFAERPEGSVSTLKIQRTQQEDSAVYLCASSLIQGANYGYTFGSGTRLTVV.

The rearrangement uses TRBV7-3 and TRBJ2-7; 9 positions match TRBD1. Looked up from germline, CDR1 is SGHTA and CDR2 is FQGTGA. This CDR3 is built from 16 residues. V was pared by 1 base and J by 2 bases, with 6 bases of the junction left unmatched. The CDR3 is CASSLIQGAQAYEQYV. CDR3 bases: TGTGCCAGCAGCTTAATACAGGGGGCGCAGGCCTACGAGCAGTACGTC.

Only a few counts were recorded for this clonotype. The chain joins TRBV29-1 to TRBJ1-1; D not resolved. This CDR3 comprises 11 residues. Per germline, CDR1 SQVTM and CDR2 ANQGSEA. Between the trimmed V and J ends, which lost 3 bases and 3 bases, there was a span of 5 bases. CDR3 loop: CSVEWYTEAFF. The DNA of the CDR3 is TGCAGCGTTGAGTGGTACACTGAAGCTTTCTTT.

This clonotype has only a few counts. The V and J genes are TRBV28 and TRBJ1-2, with D perhaps TRBD1 (5 bases). Germline CDR1 is MDHEN and CDR2 is SYDVKM. The CDR3 is made up of 21 amino acids. The V end was cut by 6 bases, the J end by 2 bases, with 34 bases between. In DNA form, the CDR3 reads TGTGCCAGCAGGACCTTTCTAACCGGGCGAACTGGGGGAGACTCGAACTATGGCTACACCTTC. Translation gives CASRTFLTGRTGGDSNYGYTF.

The gene calls are TRBV7-6 and TRBJ1-4; 7 nucleotides match TRBD1. CDR1 and CDR2 from the germline V gene are SGHVS and FNYEAQ. The CDR3 sequence is 14 residues long. V was pared by 5 bases and J by 3 bases, with 3 bases of the junction left unmatched. CDR3 in amino acids: CASSHRGANEKLFF. As DNA, the CDR3 is TGTGCCAGCAGCCACAGGGGCGCTAATGAAAAACTGTTTTTT.

Turning to this clonotype: One base away lies a much larger clone, so this may be a sequencing read error. DNA for the CDR3: TGTGCCAGCAGCCCCCCGGGCACCGGCACTGAAGCTTTCTTT. Translated: CASSPPGTGTEAFF. The chain joins TRBV7-9 to TRBJ1-1, with D unresolved. The CDR3 loop spans 14 amino acids. Trimming removed 5 bases from V and 4 bases from J, with 14 bases in between. Per the germline V gene, CDR1 is SEHNR and CDR2 is FQNEAQ (reference sequence).